These 8 T cell receptor beta chains were all obtained from the same sample, sequenced in a study of shared clonotypes between healthy human individuals. TCRdb's copy holds only in-frame clones and misses some; the assay was immunoSEQ multiplex PCR. The repertoire holds over a million clones, with around 98.5% as singletons. The sequencing input was naive CD4+ T cells sorted from blood. Specified subset: CD45RA+ positively selected. The receptors originated from a young man in good health.

This clone was detected only once. V is TRBV28 and J is TRBJ2-3; no clear D gene. The CDR3 spans 13 residues. CDR1 is MDHEN, CDR2 SYDVKM, per germline. V was trimmed by 7 bases and J by 4 bases, leaving 12 bases between them. The CDR3 sequence is CASISGQADTQYF. CDR3 sequence (DNA): TGTGCCAGCATCTCCGGTCAAGCAGATACGCAGTATTTT.

V is TRBV7-3 and J is TRBJ2-3, with D possibly matching TRBD2 (5 bases). V was cut by 4 bases and J by 9 bases, with 11 bases left in between. The CDR3 extends over 12 amino acids. CDR1 and CDR2 from the germline V gene are SGHTA and FQGTGA. The DNA for the CDR3 is TGTGCCAGCAGCTCCGCCCCGGGAACGCAGTATTTT. It yields the protein CASSSAPGTQYF.

The V gene is TRBV30, the J gene TRBJ2-1; 11 bases map to TRBD2. Germline CDR1 GTSNPN, CDR2 SVGIG (reference sequence). The ends lost 5 bases at V and 5 bases at J; junction bases unmatched: 5. The CDR3 sequence is 14 residues long. CDR3 in DNA: TGTGCCTGGGTAGCGGGAGGGTTCAACAATGAGCAGTTCTTC. This gives the protein CAWVAGGFNNEQFF.

The J gene is TRBJ2-7, the V gene TRBV4-1, with no clear D. Trimming took 2 bases from V and 0 from J, leaving 14 bases between them. The CDR3 totals 16 residues. Per the germline V gene, CDR1 is MGHRA and CDR2 is YSYEKL. The CDR3, as DNA: TGCGCCAGCAGCCAAACTATGGTCGCTGGCTCCTACGAGCAGTACTTC. This codes for CASSQTMVAGSYEQYF.

This chain joins TRBV7-3 and TRBJ1-1; the D is unclear. With 2 bases removed from V and 7 bases from J, the gap between germline ends came to 14 bases. The CDR3 sequence is 14 residues long. Germline V gene data show CDR1 as SGHTA and CDR2 as FQGTGA. The CDR3 sequence: CASSLLPGPVEAFF. The CDR3 DNA reads as TGTGCCAGCAGCTTACTCCCCGGGCCGGTTGAAGCTTTCTTT.

CDR3 nucleotides: TGCGCCAGCAGTGAGGCGGGAGGGCTCTACAATGAGCAGTTCTTC. Translating it yields CASSEAGGLYNEQFF. This chain uses TRBV10-1 with TRBJ2-1; 9 positions match TRBD2. Losses at the gene ends were 2 bases for V and 3 bases for J; bases not matched to a gene: 2. The CDR3 extends over 15 amino acids. From germline, CDR1 is WNHNN and CDR2 SYGVQD (reference sequence).

CDR3 protein: CASSPQTTNEKLFF. CDR3 nucleotide sequence: TGTGCCAGCAGTCCACAGACAACTAATGAAAAACTGTTTTTT. The chain has TRBV28 and TRBJ1-4; D uncertain. V was clipped by 5 bases and J by 0 bases, with 7 bases between them. Germline V CDR1 and CDR2: MDHEN, SYDVKM. The CDR3 loop spans 14 amino acids.

The chain has TRBV27 and TRBJ2-7; 11 nucleotides align to TRBD2. Germline CDR1 is MNHEY and CDR2 is SMNVEV (reference sequence). V shed 4 bases, J shed 7 bases, and the junction held 24 bases outside the gene matches. This CDR3 contains 20 residues. The CDR3: CASSSTLGTSGGPFLSEQYF. CDR3 bases: TGTGCCAGCAGTTCCACCCTCGGGACTAGCGGAGGACCCTTCTTGAGTGAGCAGTACTTC.